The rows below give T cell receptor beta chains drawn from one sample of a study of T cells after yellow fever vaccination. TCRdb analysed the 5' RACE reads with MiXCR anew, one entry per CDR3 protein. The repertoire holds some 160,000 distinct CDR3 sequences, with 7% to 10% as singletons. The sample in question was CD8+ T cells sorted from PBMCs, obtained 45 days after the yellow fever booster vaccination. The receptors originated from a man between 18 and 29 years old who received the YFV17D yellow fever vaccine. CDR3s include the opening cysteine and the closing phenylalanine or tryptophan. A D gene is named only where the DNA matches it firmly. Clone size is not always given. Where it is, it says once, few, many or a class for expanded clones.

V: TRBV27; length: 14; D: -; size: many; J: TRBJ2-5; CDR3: CASSSLGEPETQYF; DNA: TGTGCCAGCAGTTCCCTGGGGGAGCCAGAGACCCAGTACTTC
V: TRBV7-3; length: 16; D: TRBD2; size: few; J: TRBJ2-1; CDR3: CASSLSGGGHYNEQFF; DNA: TGTGCCAGCAGCCTTAGCGGGGGAGGACACTACAATGAGCAGTTCTTC
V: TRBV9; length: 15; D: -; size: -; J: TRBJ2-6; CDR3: CASSGSSSGANVLTF; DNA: TGTGCCAGCAGCGGCAGTAGCTCTGGGGCCAACGTCCTGACTTTC
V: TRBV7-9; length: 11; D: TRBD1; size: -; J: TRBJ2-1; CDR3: CAGGTGGEQFF; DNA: TGTGCCGGAGGGACAGGGGGTGAGCAGTTCTTC
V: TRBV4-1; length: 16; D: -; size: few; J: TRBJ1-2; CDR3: CASSQSQPPTNYGYTF; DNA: TGCGCCAGCAGCCAATCACAGCCACCCACTAACTATGGCTACACCTTC
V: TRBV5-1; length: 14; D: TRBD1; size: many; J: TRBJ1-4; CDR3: CASSSGQRNEKLFF; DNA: TGCGCCAGCAGCTCGGGACAGCGGAATGAAAAACTGTTTTTT
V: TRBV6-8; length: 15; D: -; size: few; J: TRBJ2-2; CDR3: CASRTRGQLTGELFF; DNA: TGTGCCAGCAGAACGAGGGGACAACTCACCGGGGAGCTGTTTTTT
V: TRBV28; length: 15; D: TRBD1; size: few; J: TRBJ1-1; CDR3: CASSLRGTANTEAFF; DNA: TGTGCCAGCAGTTTGAGGGGGACAGCGAACACTGAAGCTTTCTTT
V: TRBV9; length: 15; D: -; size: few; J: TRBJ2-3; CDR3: CASSAVMGPTDTQYF; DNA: TGTGCCAGCAGCGCGGTGATGGGTCCCACAGATACGCAGTATTTT
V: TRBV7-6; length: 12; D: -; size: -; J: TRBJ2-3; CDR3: CASSTYSDTQYF; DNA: TGTGCCAGCAGCACCTATTCCGATACGCAGTATTTT
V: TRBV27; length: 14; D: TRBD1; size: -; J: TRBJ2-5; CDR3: CASSLMGQAETQYF; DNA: TGTGCCAGCAGTTTAATGGGACAGGCGGAGACCCAGTACTTC
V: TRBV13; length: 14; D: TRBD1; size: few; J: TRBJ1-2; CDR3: CASSSMTGEGGYTF; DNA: TGTGCCAGCAGCTCCATGACAGGGGAGGGCGGCTACACCTTC
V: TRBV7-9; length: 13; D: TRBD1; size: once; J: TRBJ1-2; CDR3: CASSSGTGWGYTF; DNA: TGTGCCAGCAGCTCCGGGACAGGGTGGGGCTACACCTTC
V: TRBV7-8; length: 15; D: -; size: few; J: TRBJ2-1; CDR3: CASSRDTGSYNEQFF; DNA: TGTGCCAGCAGCCGTGACACGGGCTCCTACAATGAGCAGTTCTTC
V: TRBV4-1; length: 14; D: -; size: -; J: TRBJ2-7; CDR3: CASSQDYRTYEQYF; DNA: TGCGCCAGCAGCCAAGATTACAGGACCTACGAGCAGTACTTC
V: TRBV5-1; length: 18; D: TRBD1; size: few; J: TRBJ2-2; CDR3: CASSLAVGQTLNTGELFF; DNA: TGCGCCAGCAGCTTGGCCGTGGGACAGACCTTGAACACCGGGGAGCTGTTTTTT